The TCR beta chain described here comes from a study of T-cell memory formation after mild COVID-19. Study information: TCR clusters were mostly confined to one donor each. Study observations and caveats: Clones that got smaller from day 15 to 85 had even CD4/CD8, while clones growing later tipped toward CD4+. The finding that pre-infection memory included some responding clones suggested that cross-reactive memory joined. Mainly CM and EM harbored the contracting CD4+ clones; mainly EMRA harbored the CD8+ ones.

This clonotype showed up just a few times. The antigen is undetermined. This CDR3 has 11 residues. Trimming pared 5 bases from V and 4 bases from J, leaving 9 bases between. Germline V gives CDR1 GTSNPN, CDR2 SVGIG (reference sequence). TCRdb reanalysed the 5' RACE reads using MiXCR and keeps one entry per CDR3 protein. The sample contains under 350,000 distinct CDR3 sequences, roughly 17% of which appear only once. This clonotype originated in a man in his late teens or twenties who had mild COVID-19 (a few samples of this study predate the infection). Cell type and time point are not known. The material sequenced was PBMCs or a T cell subset sorted from them (not recorded which). The V and J genes are TRBV30 and TRBJ2-7, with D unresolved. CDR3 DNA: TGTGCCTGGCAGGATGATTACGAGCAGTACTTC. It codes for CAWQDDYEQYF.